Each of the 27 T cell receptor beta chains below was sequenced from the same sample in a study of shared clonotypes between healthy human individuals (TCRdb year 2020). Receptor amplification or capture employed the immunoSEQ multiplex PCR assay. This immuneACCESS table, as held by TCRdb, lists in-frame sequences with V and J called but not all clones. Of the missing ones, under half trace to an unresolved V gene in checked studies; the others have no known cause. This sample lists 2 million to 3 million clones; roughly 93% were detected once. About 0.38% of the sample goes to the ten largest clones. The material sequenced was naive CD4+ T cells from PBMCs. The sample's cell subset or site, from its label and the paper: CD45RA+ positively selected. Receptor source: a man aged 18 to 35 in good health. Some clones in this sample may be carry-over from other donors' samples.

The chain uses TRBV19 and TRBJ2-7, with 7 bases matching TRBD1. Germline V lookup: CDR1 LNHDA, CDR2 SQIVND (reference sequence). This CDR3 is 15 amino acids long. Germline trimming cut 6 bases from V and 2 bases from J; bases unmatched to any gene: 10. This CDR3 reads CASRPPGQRAYEQYF. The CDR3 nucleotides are TGTGCCAGTAGACCTCCGGGACAGAGAGCCTACGAGCAGTACTTC.

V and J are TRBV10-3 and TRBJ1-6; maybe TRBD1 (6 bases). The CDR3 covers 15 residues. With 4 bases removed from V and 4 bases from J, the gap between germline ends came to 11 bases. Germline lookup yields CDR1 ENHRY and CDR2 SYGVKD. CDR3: CAISVGTQYNSPLHF. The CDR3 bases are TGTGCCATCAGTGTGGGGACACAATATAATTCACCCCTCCACTTT.

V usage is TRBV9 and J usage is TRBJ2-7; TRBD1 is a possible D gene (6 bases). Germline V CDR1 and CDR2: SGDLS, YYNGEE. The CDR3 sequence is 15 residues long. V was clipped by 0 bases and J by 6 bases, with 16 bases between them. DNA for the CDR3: TGTGCCAGCAGCGTAGGCTGGCAGGGGCGGTCCGAGCAGTACTTC. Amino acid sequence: CASSVGWQGRSEQYF.

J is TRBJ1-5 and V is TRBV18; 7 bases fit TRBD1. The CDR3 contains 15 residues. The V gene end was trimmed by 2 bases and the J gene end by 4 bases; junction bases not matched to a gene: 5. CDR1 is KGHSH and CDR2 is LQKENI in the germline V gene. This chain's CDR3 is CASSPGGQLNQPQHF. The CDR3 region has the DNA TGTGCCAGCTCACCAGGGGGACAGCTTAATCAGCCCCAGCATTTT.

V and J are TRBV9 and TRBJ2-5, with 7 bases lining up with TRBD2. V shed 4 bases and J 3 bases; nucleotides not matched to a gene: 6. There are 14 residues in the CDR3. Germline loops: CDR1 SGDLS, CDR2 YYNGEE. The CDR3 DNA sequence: TGTGCCAGCAGCCTCTGGGGGGGAGAAGAGACCCAGTACTTC. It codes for CASSLWGGEETQYF.

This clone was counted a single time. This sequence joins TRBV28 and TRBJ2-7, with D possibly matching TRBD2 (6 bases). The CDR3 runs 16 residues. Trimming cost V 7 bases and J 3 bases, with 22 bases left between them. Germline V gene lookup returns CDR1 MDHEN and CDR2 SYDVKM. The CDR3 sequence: CASTPGGILGNYEQYF. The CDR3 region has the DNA TGTGCCAGCACCCCCGGCGGGATCCTAGGGAACTACGAGCAGTACTTC.

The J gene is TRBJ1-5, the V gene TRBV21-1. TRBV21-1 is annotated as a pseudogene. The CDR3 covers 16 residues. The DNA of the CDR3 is TGTGCCAGCAGCAAAGAGGGGGGAACCAACAATCAGCCCCAGCATTTT. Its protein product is CASSKEGGTNNQPQHF.

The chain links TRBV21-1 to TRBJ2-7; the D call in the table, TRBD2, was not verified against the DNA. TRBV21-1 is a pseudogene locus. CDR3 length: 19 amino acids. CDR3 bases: TGTGCCAGCAGCAAAGGAGAGGGTGCTAGCGGGAGATCGGCCGGCGAGCAGTACTTC. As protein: CASSKGEGASGRSAGEQYF.

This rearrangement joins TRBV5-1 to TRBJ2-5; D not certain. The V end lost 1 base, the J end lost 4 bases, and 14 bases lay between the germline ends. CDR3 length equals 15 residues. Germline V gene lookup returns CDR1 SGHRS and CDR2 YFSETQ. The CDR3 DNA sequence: TGCGCCAGCAGCTTGCCTTCCGGAATAGGAGAGACCCAGTACTTC. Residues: CASSLPSGIGETQYF.

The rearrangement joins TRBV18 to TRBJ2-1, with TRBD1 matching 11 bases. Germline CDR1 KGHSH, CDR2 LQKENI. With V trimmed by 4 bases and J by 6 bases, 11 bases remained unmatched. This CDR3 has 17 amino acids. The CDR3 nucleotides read TGTGCCAGCTCACTACTTCTCCCGGGACAGGGGGGCAATGAGCAGTTCTTC. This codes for CASSLLLPGQGGNEQFF.

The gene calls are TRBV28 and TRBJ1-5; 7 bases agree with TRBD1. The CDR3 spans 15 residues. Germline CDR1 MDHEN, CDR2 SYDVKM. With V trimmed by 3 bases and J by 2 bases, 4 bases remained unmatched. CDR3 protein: CASSFWQGGNQPQHF. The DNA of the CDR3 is TGTGCCAGCAGTTTTTGGCAGGGGGGCAATCAGCCCCAGCATTTT.

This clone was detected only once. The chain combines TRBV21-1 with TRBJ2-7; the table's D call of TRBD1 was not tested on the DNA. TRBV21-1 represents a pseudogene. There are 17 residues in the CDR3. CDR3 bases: TGTGCCAGCAGCAAGGGGGACAGGCGATTTGAGTCCTACGAGCAGTACTTC. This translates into CASSKGDRRFESYEQYF.

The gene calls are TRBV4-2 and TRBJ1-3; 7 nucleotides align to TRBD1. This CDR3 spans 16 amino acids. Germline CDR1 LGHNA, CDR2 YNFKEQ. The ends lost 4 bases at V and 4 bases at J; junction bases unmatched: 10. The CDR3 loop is CASSPLGGGVGNTIYF. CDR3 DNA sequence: TGTGCCAGCAGCCCCCTAGGGGGCGGAGTAGGAAACACCATATATTTT.

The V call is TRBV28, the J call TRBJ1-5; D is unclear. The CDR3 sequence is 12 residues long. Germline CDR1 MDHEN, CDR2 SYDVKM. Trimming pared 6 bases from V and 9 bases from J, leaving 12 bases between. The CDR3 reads CASSPPRPPQHF. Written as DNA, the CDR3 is TGTGCCAGCAGCCCGCCACGGCCGCCCCAGCATTTT.

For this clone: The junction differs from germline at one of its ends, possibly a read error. The CDR3 spells CSVEVTDSTEAFF. CDR3 coding DNA: TGCAGCGTCGAAGTGACAGATTCCACTGAAGCTTTCTTT. This chain joins TRBV29-1 and TRBJ1-1, with D possibly TRBD1 on 5 matching bases. The CDR3 loop spans 13 amino acids. Germline CDR1 is SQVTM and CDR2 is ANQGSEA.

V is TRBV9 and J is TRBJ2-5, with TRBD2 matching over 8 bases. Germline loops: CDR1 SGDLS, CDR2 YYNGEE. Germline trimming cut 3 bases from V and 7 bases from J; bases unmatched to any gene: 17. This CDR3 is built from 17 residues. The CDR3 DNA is TGTGCCAGCAGCGCGGATCCGGGACTAGGAGTCGGGCCGACCCAGTACTTC. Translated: CASSADPGLGVGPTQYF.

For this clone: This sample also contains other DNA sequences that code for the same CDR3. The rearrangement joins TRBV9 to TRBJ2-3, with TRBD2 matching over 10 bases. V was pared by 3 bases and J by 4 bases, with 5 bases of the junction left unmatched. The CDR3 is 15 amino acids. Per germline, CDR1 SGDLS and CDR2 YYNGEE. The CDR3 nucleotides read TGTGCCAGCAGCGGGCTAGCGGGAGTTGCAGATACGCAGTATTTT. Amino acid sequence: CASSGLAGVADTQYF.

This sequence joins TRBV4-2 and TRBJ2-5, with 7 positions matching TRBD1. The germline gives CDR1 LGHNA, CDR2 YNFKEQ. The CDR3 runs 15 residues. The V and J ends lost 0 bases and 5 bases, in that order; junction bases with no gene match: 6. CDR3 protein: CASSQEADRDETQYF. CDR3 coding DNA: TGTGCCAGCAGCCAAGAGGCTGACAGGGACGAGACCCAGTACTTC.

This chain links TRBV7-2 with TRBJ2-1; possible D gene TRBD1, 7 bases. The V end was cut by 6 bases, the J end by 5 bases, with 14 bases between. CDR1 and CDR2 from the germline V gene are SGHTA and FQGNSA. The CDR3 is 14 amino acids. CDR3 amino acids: CASSQGGANNEQFF. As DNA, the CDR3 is TGTGCCAGCAGTCAGGGGGGTGCCAACAATGAGCAGTTCTTC.

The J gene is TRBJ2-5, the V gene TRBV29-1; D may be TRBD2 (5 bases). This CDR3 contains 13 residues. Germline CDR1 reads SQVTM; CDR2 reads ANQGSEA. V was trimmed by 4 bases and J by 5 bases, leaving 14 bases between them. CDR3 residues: CSVGILVAETQYF. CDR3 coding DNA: TGCAGCGTTGGGATTCTAGTAGCGGAGACCCAGTACTTC.

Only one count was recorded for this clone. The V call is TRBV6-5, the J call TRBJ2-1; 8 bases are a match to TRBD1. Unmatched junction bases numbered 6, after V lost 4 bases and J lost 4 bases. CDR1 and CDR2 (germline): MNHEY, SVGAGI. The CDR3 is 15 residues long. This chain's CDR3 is CASSSDRGPYNEQFF. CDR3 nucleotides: TGTGCCAGCAGTTCCGACAGGGGACCATACAATGAGCAGTTCTTC.

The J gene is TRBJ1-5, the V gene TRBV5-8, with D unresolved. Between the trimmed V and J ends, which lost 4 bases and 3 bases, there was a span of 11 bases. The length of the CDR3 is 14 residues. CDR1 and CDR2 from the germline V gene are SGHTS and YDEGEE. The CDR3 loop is CASSVGFHNQPQHF. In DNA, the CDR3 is TGTGCCAGCAGCGTTGGATTCCACAATCAGCCCCAGCATTTT. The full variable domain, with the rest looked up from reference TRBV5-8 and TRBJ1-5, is EAGVTQSPTHLIKTRGQQATLRCSPISGHTSVYWYQQALGLGLQFLLWYDEGEERNRGNFPPRFSGRQFPNYSSELNVNALELEDSALYLCASSVGFHNQPQHFGDGTRLSIL.

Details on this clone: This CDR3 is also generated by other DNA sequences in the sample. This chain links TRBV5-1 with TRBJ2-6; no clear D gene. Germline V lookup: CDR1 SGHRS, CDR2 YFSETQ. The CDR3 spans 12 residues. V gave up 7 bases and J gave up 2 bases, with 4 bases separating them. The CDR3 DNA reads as TGCGCCAGCGGGCCTGGGGCCAACGTCCTGACTTTC. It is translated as CASGPGANVLTF. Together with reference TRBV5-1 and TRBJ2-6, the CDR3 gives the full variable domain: KAGVTQTPRYLIKTRGQQVTLSCSPISGHRSVSWYQQTPGQGLQFLFEYFSETQRNKGNFPGRFSGRQFSNSRSEMNVSTLELGDSALYLCASGPGANVLTFGAGSRLTVL.

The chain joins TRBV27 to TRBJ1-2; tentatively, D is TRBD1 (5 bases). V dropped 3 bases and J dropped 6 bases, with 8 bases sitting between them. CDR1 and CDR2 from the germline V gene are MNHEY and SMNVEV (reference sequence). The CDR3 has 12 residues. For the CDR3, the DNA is TGTGCCAGCAGTTTTCAGGGAGATGGCTACACCTTC. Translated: CASSFQGDGYTF.

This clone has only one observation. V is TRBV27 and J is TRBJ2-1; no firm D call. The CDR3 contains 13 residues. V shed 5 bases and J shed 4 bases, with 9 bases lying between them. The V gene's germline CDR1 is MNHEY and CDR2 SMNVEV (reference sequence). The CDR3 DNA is TGTGCCAGCAGTCTAACGGAATACAATGAGCAGTTCTTC. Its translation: CASSLTEYNEQFF.

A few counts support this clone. The CDR3 protein is CASSIRDRANQPQHF. CDR3 DNA sequence: TGCGCCAGCAGCATTCGAGACAGGGCCAATCAGCCCCAGCATTTT. V gene TRBV4-1 combines with J gene TRBJ1-5; 7 bases agree with TRBD1. The CDR3 contains 15 residues. Germline V gives CDR1 MGHRA, CDR2 YSYEKL. V was pared by 5 bases and J by 3 bases, with 7 bases of the junction left unmatched.

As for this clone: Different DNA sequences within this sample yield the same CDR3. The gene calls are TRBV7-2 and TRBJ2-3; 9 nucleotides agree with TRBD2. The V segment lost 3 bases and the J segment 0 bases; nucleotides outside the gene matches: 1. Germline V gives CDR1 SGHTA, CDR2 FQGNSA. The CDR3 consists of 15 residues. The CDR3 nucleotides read TGTGCCAGCAGCTTGGCGGGAGGGAGCACAGATACGCAGTATTTT. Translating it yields CASSLAGGSTDTQYF. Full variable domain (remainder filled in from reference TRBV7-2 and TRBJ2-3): GAGVSQSPSNKVTEKGKDVELRCDPISGHTALYWYRQSLGQGLEFLIYFQGNSAPDKSGLPSDRFSAERTGGSVSTLTIQRTQQEDSAVYLCASSLAGGSTDTQYFGPGTRLTVL.